This TCR beta chain emerged from a study of T cells in localized non-small cell lung cancer. Repertoires were generated with immunoSEQ multiplex PCR, while TCRdb's copy carries only in-frame clones and drops some. The sample yields around 50,000 clones, 70% to 90% seen once. CDR3 length: 15 residues. V dropped 5 bases and J dropped 6; count of bases not matched to a gene: 8. Looked up from germline, CDR1 is MNHEY and CDR2 is SVGAGI. This TCR derives from a woman between 40 and 69 years old with stage I lung adenocarcinoma. The source was peripheral blood, collected before any cancer treatment. This rearrangement joins TRBV6-5 to TRBJ2-1, with 9 bases aligning to TRBD1. In nucleotides, the CDR3 is TGTGCCAGCAGTACCGGGACAGGGAGATCCAATGAGCAGTTCTTC. This encodes CASSTGTGRSNEQFF.